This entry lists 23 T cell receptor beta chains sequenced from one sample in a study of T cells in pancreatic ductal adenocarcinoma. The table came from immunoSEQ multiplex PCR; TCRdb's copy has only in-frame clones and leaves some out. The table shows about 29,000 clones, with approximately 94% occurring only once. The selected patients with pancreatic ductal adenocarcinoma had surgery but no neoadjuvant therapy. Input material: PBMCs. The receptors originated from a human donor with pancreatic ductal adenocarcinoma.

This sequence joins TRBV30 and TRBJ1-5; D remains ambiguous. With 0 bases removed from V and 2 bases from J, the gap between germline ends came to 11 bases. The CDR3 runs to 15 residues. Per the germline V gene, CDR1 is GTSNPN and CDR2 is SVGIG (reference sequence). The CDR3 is CAWSVWGRGNQPQHF. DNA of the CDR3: TGTGCCTGGAGTGTATGGGGTCGGGGCAATCAGCCCCAGCATTTT.

CDR3 amino acids: CASSPQGEGRDTQYF. In DNA form, the CDR3 reads TGCGCCAGCAGCCCTCAAGGGGAGGGGCGAGATACGCAGTATTTT. J is TRBJ2-3 and V is TRBV4-1, with 7 bases fitting TRBD2. From germline, CDR1 is MGHRA and CDR2 YSYEKL. This CDR3 has 15 amino acids. With V trimmed by 4 bases and J by 5 bases, 9 bases remained unmatched.

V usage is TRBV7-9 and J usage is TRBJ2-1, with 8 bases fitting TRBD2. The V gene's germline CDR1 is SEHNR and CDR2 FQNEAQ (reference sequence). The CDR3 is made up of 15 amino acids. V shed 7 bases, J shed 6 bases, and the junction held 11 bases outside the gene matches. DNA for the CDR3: TGTGCCAGCACCCAGAGGGCGGGAGGACCCAATGAGCAGTTCTTC. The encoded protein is CASTQRAGGPNEQFF. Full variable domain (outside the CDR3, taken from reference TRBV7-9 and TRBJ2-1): DTGVSQNPRHKITKRGQNVTFRCDPISEHNRLYWYRQTLGQGPEFLTYFQNEAQLEKSRLLSDRFSAERPKGSFSTLEIQRTEQGDSAMYLCASTQRAGGPNEQFFGPGTRLTVL.

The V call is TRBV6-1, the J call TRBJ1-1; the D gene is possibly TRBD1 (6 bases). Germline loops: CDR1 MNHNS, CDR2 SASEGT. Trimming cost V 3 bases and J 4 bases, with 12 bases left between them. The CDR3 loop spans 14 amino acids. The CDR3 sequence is CASSESRGATEAFF. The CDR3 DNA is TGTGCCAGCAGTGAGTCCCGGGGGGCCACTGAAGCTTTCTTT.

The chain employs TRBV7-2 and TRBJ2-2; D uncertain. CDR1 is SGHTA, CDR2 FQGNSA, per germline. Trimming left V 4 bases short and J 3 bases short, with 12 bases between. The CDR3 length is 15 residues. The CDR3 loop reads CASSSRSRYTGELFF. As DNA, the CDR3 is TGTGCCAGCAGCTCGCGCTCGCGTTACACCGGGGAGCTGTTTTTT.

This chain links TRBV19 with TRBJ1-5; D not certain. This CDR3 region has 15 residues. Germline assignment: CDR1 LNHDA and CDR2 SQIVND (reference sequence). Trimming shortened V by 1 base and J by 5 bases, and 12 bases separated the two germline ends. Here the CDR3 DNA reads TGTGCCAGTAGTATAGGTTCGGGAGGGTATCAGCCCCAGCATTTT. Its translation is CASSIGSGGYQPQHF.

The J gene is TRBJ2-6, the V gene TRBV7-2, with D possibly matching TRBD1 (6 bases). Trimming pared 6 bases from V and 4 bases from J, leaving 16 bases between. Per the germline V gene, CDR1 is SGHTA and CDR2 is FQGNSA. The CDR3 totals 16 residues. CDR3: CASRYRVGLGANVLTF. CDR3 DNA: TGTGCCAGCAGATACAGGGTCGGGCTCGGGGCCAACGTCCTGACTTTC.

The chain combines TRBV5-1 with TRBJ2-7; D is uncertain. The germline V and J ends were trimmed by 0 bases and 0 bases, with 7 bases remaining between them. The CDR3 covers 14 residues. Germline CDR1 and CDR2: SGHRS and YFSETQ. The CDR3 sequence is CASSLAQHSYEQYF. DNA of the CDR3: TGCGCCAGCAGCTTGGCACAGCACTCCTACGAGCAGTACTTC.

The DNA of the CDR3 is TGTGCCAGCAGCTTGTCCGGGGGAGTTACTGAAGCTTTCTTT. Amino acid sequence: CASSLSGGVTEAFF. The chain links TRBV5-5 to TRBJ1-1, with D tentatively TRBD1 (5 bases). CDR1 is SGHKS and CDR2 is YYEKEE in the germline V gene (reference sequence). The CDR3 loop spans 14 amino acids. The V end was cut by 1 base, the J end by 5 bases, with 12 bases between.

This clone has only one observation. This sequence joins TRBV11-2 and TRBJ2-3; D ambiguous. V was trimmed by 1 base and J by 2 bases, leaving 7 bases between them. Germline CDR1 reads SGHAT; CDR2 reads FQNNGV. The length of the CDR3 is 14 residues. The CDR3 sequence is CASSLGLFTDTQYF. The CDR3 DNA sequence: TGTGCCAGCAGCTTAGGCCTTTTCACAGATACGCAGTATTTT.

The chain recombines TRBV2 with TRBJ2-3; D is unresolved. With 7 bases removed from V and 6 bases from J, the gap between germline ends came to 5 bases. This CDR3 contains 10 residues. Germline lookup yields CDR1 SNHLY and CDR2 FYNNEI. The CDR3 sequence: CASKIDTQYF. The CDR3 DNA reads TGTGCCAGCAAAATCGATACGCAGTATTTT.

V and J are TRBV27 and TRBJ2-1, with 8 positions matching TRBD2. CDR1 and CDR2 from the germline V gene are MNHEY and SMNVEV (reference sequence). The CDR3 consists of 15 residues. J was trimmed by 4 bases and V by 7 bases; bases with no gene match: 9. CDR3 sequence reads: CASIKLASGYNEQFF. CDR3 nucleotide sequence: TGTGCCAGCATAAAATTGGCTAGCGGGTACAATGAGCAGTTCTTC.

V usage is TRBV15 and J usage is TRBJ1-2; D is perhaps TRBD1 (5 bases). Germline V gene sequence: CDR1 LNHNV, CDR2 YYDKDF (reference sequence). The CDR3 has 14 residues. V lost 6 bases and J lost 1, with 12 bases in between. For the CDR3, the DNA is TGTGCCACCAGGGGGGGTCTTATTAACTATGGCTACACCTTC. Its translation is CATRGGLINYGYTF.

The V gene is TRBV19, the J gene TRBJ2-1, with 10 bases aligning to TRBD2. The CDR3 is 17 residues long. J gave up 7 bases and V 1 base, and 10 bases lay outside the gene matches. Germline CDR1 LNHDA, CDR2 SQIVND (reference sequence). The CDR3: CASSIAAASGRDNEQFF. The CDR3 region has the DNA TGTGCCAGTAGTATAGCTGCGGCTAGCGGGAGAGATAATGAGCAGTTCTTC.

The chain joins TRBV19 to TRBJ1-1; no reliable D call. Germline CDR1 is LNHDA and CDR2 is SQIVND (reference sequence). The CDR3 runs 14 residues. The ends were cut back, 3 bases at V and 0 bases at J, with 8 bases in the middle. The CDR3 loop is CASSIGILNTEAFF. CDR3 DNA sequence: TGTGCCAGTAGTATTGGGATCCTGAACACTGAAGCTTTCTTT.

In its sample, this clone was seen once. DNA for the CDR3: TGCGCCAGCAGCTCCGAAGCTAGCGGGAATTACGAGCAGTACTTC. Protein sequence: CASSSEASGNYEQYF. The rearrangement joins TRBV5-1 to TRBJ2-7; 9 bases are shared with TRBD2. Germline assignment: CDR1 SGHRS and CDR2 YFSETQ. CDR3 size: 15 residues. Trimming cost V 3 bases and J 4 bases; bases outside gene matches: 8.

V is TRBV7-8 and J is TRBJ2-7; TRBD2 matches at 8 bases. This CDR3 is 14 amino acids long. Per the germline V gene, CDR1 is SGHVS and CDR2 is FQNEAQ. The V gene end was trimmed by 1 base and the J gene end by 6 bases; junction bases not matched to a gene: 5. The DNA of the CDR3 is TGTGCCAGCAGCTTAGTGGGGCTAGCGGGCGAGCAGTACTTC. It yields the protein CASSLVGLAGEQYF.

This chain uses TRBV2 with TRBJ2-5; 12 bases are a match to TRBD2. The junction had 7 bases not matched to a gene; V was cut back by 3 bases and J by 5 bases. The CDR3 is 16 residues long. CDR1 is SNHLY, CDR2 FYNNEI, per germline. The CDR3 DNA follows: TGTGCCAGCAGTGATCAGACTAGCGGGAGTGGGGAGACCCAGTACTTC. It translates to CASSDQTSGSGETQYF. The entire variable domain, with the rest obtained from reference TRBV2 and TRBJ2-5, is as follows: EPEVTQTPSHQVTQMGQEVILRCVPISNHLYFYWYRQILGQKVEFLVSFYNNEISEKSEIFDDQFSVERPDGSNFTLKIRSTKLEDSAMYFCASSDQTSGSGETQYFGPGTRLLVL.

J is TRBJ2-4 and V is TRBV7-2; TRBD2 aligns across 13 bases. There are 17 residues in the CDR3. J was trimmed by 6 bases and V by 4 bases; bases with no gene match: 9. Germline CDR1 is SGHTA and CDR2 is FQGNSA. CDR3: CASSSWTSGSMRNIQYF. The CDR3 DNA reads TGTGCCAGCAGCTCTTGGACTAGCGGGAGTATGCGAAACATTCAGTACTTC.

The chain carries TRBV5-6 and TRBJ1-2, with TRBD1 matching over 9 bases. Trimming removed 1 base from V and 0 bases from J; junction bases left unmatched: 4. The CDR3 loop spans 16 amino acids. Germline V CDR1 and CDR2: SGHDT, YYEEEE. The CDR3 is CASSLRTGATNYGYTF. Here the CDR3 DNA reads TGTGCCAGCAGCTTGAGGACAGGGGCAACTAACTATGGCTACACCTTC.

The CDR3 sequence is CASSYGGFGNEQFF. The CDR3 DNA sequence: TGTGCCAGCAGTTACGGGGGCTTTGGCAATGAGCAGTTCTTC. The gene calls are TRBV6-5 and TRBJ2-1, with D perhaps TRBD1 (6 bases). Trimming cost V 2 bases and J 6 bases, with 11 bases left between them. The CDR3 runs 14 residues. CDR1 MNHEY and CDR2 SVGAGI come from the germline V gene.

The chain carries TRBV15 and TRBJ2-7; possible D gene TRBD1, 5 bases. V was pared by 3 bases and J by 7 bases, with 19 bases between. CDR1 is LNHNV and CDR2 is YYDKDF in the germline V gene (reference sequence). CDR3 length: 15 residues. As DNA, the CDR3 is TGTGCCACCAGCAGCCTCAGGGATGCGATGTGGGAGCAGTACTTC. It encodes CATSSLRDAMWEQYF.

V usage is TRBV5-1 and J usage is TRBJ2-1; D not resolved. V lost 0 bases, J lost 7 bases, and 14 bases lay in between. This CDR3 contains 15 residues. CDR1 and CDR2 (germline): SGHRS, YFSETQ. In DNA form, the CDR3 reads TGCGCCAGCAGCTTGGACAGTCCCTCGCGGAATGAGCAGTTCTTC. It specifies CASSLDSPSRNEQFF.